This TCR beta chain was identified in a study of control samples from healthy donors and cancer patients. Trimming removed 0 bases from V and 7 bases from J; junction bases left unmatched: 5. The CDR3 has 14 residues. CDR1 MDHEN and CDR2 SYDVKM come from the germline V gene. TCRdb keeps only in-frame clones here, not all; method: immunoSEQ multiplex PCR. The sample consists of about 40,000 clones, about 90% of them appearing once. The genes are TRBV28 and TRBJ1-1; 7 nucleotides line up with TRBD1. This sequence was found in a woman between 45 and 65 years old in good health. The specimen sequenced was blood. The CDR3 DNA sequence: TGTGCCAGCAGTTTATGGACAGGGTGGGGTGAAGCTTTCTTT. Its protein product is CASSLWTGWGEAFF.